Included here is one T cell receptor (beta chain) sequence, with context. The antigen it recognizes is unknown. The record has no base qualities; no much larger clone is one base away. One collaborating source in Seattle enrolled patients while the patients were actively infected and followed the patients over time throughout the course of disease. Collaborating institutions collected whole blood in K2EDTA tubes following their own protocols. For TCRbeta analysis, collaborator samples were shipped as frozen whole blood, as isolated PBMCs, or as DNA extracted from either sample type. The data were obtained in a study of blood T cell repertoires in COVID-19 (TCRdb year 2020). Broadly, across the study: Collaborator samples came from the United States, Italy and Spain and covered acute and convalescent phases of COVID-19. The prospective study material was composed of cDNA or gDNA derived from T cells, B-cell-depleted T cells, or PBMCs. The dataset comprised deeply sampled blood TCRbeta repertoires from subjects exposed to, actively infected with, or recovered from COVID-19. The repertoires were released in a freely available public database intended as a resource for research on the immune response to SARS-CoV-2. The samples were drawn from two sources: the first 160 participants of the ongoing ImmuneRACE study, and 950 to 1,500 subjects contributed by 6 global collaborators. A de-identified subject ID, COVID-19 status, age in years and sex were almost always included in the sample metadata. Where available, HLA class I and class II types were taken from metadata supplied by the sample provider and were not determined by assay-based typing.

TCRbeta CDR3 regions were amplified from genomic DNA using the immunoSEQ Assay, a bias-controlled multiplex PCR. Regarding the original processing steps: Within the assay, amplification of reference gene primers was used to estimate how many nucleated cells each sample contained. To quantify the absolute abundance of each unique TCRbeta CDR3 rearrangement, sequence reads were collapsed and filtered. Productive Simpson clonality was computed per sample as the square root of Simpson's diversity index over productive rearrangements. Sourced from immuneACCESS, this table was stored by TCRdb with only in-frame sequences that have V and J called. A share of the clones is absent; for the studies checked, an unresolved V gene accounts for under half, and the remainder has no known explanation. V, J and clone size derive from that table, while D and trimming were established from the DNA sequence. This sample is represented by about 290,000 clones; over 85% of them were singletons. Clones ranked in the top ten supply approximately 12% of the sample.

Paper-wide results and their limitations: The amount of clinical and demographic metadata varied by source and participant and was provided uncurated.

As encoded in the germline V gene, CDR1 is SGHRS while CDR2 is YFSETQ. Trimming at the junction amounts to 0 bases on V and 0 bases on J, and the germline ends lie 10 bases apart. From its cysteine to its phenylalanine, the CDR3 spans 15 amino acids. Just the 45-base CDR3 DNA is kept, in frame starting at base 1. Sequencing used peripheral blood. The chain couples TRBV5-1 to TRBJ2-7, with the D segment identity uncertain. The sequence was collected from a woman aged 25 to 45 with COVID-19, enrolled during active disease. Read as DNA, the sequence is TGCGCCAGCAGCTTGGGTCAGGCGAGCTCCTACGAGCAGTACTTC. Protein translation: CASSLGQASSYEQYF.